These T cell receptor beta chains were read from a single sample in a study of beta chain features in type 1 diabetes. Some clones are missing from TCRdb's copy, which holds only in-frame ones; the method was immunoSEQ multiplex PCR. The sample shows over 100,000 clones, almost 40% of them seen only once. The sample taken for sequencing was stem cell memory CD4+ T cells from blood. These receptor sequences come from a woman aged 18 to 35 in good health. The CDR3 runs from the conserved cysteine through the conserved F or W. Part of the rows lack a size; the others show once, few, many or a class for expanded clones.

v_call clone_size cdr3_aa
TRBV6-1 - CASSGPAGNFQETQYF
TRBV7-3 - CASSLTSVPTIEQFF
TRBV5-1 - CASSPHRGETQYF
TRBV5-1 - CASSPSADTQYF
TRBV15 few CATRAGFTGELFF
TRBV18 - CASSRDRVRIGEQYF
TRBV28 few CASRVLAGGDYNEQFF
TRBV7-9 few CASSLVRQGGTQYF
TRBV19 few CASSMLDRDTGELFF
TRBV6-5 - CASSFSGRAQETQYF
TRBV7-2 few CASSSVPGQGYSGNTIYF
TRBV18 few CASSPSGTSGHIQYF
TRBV5-6 few CASSHRGTGNTIYF
TRBV7-3 - CASSRGLAGSNTGELFF
TRBV5-4 few CASFLRLAGTDTQYF
TRBV27 few CASRTRGQYEQYF
TRBV6-5 - CASRRGSTYNEQFF
TRBV5-1 - CASSLQGAKNIQYF
TRBV5-1 - CASSLGQVNYGYTF
TRBV30 - CAWSREAYSNQPQHF
TRBV28 - CASSPNTDTQYF
TRBV7-2 few CASSSASGRYEQYF
TRBV4-1 few CASSQKQPGLAAGGTQYF
TRBV6-5 few CASSGVLNYGYTF
TRBV28 - CASSGTGRSGANVLTF
TRBV5-6 few CASQPRTSGEWELFF
TRBV27 - CASSDPGQIPYEQYF
TRBV5-5 - CASSFLSAREDWKAQHF
TRBV7-3 few CASSSRPVDAGGPGNEQYF
TRBV7-2 - CASSLARGGGAYEQYF
TRBV2 - CASSVRSHPRADTQYF
TRBV7-9 - CASSLGGTINEQFF
TRBV6-5 - CASSLGLVYEQYF
TRBV7-2 - CASSLVSVGAGGREQYF
TRBV6-6 - CASSAAGTISYEQYF
TRBV4-1 - CASSRFGTSGTDTQYF
TRBV12-5 - CASGRDLDRVYGYTF
TRBV28 few CASSPMGQGAGYGYTF
TRBV2 once CASSQWPDTQYF
TRBV7-2 many CASSLRREGRDTQYF
TRBV10-3 - CAIKAGNYGYTF
TRBV28 - CASSPSTGGRFWTEAFF
TRBV28 - CASSTRQYEQYF
TRBV27 few CASSRRPGTQYF
TRBV20-1 few CSAVQETQYF
TRBV28 few CASSSGTGLFSGANVLTF
TRBV7-9 - CASSFTGASAFF
TRBV30 - CACTKGAGTEAFF
TRBV28 few CASNRPSRQGYAYGYTF
TRBV7-6 - CASSYLPSGSYEQYF
TRBV28 - CASSRRGLAVDEQFF
TRBV28 once CASSLAGQTDTQYF
TRBV11-1 - CASSLHQGNTEAFF
TRBV7-9 few CASSRAHSGRAYNEQFF
TRBV4-3 - CASSHRTGDNQPQHF